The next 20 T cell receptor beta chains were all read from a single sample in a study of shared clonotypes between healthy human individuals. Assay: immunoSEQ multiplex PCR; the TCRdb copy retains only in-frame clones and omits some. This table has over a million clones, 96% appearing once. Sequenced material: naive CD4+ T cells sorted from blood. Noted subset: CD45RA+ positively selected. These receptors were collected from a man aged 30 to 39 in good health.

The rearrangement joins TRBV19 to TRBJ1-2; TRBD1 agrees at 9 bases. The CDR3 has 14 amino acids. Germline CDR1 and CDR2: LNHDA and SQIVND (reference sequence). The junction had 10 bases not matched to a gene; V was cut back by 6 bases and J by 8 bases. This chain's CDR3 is CASRIIGTGKGYTF. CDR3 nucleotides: TGTGCCAGTAGGATCATAGGGACAGGGAAAGGCTACACCTTC.

Here the CDR3 reads CASSPKVRNEKLFF. In DNA, the CDR3 is TGTGCCAGCAGCCCAAAAGTCCGTAATGAAAAACTGTTTTTT. The chain joins TRBV9 to TRBJ1-4; D not resolved. Germline V CDR1 and CDR2: SGDLS, YYNGEE. V lost 4 bases and J 4 bases, leaving 11 bases between the germline ends. CDR3 length equals 14 residues. Combining the CDR3 with reference TRBV9 and TRBJ1-4 gives the whole variable domain DSGVTQTPKHLITATGQRVTLRCSPRSGDLSVYWYQQSLDQGLQFLIQYYNGEERAKGNILERFSAQQFPDLHSELNLSSLELGDSALYFCASSPKVRNEKLFFGSGTQLSVL.

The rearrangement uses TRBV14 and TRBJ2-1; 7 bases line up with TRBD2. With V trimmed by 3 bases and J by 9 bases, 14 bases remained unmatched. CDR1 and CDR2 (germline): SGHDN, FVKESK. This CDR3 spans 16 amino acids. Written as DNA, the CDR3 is TGTGCCAGCAGCCAGCCTAGCGGAACCGTCGCCGGTGAGCAGTTCTTC. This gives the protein CASSQPSGTVAGEQFF.

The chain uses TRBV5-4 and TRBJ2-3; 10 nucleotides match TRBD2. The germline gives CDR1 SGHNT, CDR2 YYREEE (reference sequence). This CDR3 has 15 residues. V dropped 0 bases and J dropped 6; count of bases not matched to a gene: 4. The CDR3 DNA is TGTGCCAGCAGCTTGGCTAGCGGGAGTATGGATACGCAGTATTTT. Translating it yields CASSLASGSMDTQYF.

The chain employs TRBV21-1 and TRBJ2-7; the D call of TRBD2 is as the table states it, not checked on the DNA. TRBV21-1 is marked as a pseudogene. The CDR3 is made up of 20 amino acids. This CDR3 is CASSKEQVIKTSGSSYEQYF. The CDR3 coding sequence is TGTGCCAGCAGCAAGGAACAGGTGATAAAAACTAGCGGGAGCTCCTACGAGCAGTACTTC.

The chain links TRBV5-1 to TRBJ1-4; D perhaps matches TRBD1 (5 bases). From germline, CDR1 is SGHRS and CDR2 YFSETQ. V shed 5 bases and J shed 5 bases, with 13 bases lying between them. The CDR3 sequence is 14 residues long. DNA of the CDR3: TGCGCCAGCAGGCGAGGAGGGGACAATGAAAAACTGTTTTTT. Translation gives CASRRGGDNEKLFF. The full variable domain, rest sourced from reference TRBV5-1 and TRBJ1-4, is KAGVTQTPRYLIKTRGQQVTLSCSPISGHRSVSWYQQTPGQGLQFLFEYFSETQRNKGNFPGRFSGRQFSNSRSEMNVSTLELGDSALYLCASRRGGDNEKLFFGSGTQLSVL.

The CDR3 bases are TGTGCCAGTAGTCCAAGGGGACTAGTCGGCTCCTACAATGAGCAGTTCTTC. Residues: CASSPRGLVGSYNEQFF. The V and J genes are TRBV19 and TRBJ2-1, with 8 bases that match TRBD2. Trimming at V came to 5 bases and at J to 0 bases, leaving 9 bases not matched to a gene. The V gene's germline CDR1 is LNHDA and CDR2 SQIVND (reference sequence). The CDR3 totals 17 residues.

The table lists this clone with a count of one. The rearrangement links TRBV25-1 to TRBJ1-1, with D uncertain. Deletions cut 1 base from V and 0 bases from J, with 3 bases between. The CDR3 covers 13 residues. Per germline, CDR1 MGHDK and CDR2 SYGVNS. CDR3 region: CASSEFLNTEAFF. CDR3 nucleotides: TGTGCCAGCAGTGAATTTTTGAACACTGAAGCTTTCTTT.

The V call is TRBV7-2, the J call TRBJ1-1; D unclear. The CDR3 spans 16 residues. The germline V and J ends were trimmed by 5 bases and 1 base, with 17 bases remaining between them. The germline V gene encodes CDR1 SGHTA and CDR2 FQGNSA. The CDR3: CASSNPPRSRNTEAFF. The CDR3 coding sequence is TGTGCCAGCAGCAATCCCCCGCGGAGCCGGAACACTGAAGCTTTCTTT.

The CDR3 region is CASSQDRQDVTDTQYF. CDR3 nucleotide sequence: TGTGCCAGCAGCCAAGATAGACAGGACGTCACAGATACGCAGTATTTT. The chain carries TRBV14 and TRBJ2-3; D perhaps matches TRBD1 (6 bases). Per germline, CDR1 SGHDN and CDR2 FVKESK. The CDR3 runs 16 residues. Trimming took 0 bases from V and 2 from J, leaving 12 bases between them.

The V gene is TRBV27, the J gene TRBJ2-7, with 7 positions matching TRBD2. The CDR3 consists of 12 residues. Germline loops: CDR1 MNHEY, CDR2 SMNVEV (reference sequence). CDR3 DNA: TGTGTTAGCGGGCTCGAAAACTACGAGCAGTACTTC. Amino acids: CVSGLENYEQYF.

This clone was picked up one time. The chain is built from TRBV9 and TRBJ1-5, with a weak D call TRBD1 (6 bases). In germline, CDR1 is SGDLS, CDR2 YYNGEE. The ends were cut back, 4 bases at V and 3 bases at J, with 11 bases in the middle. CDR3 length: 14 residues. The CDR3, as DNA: TGTGCCAGCAGCCCTGGACAGTTCAATCAGCCCCAGCATTTT. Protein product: CASSPGQFNQPQHF.

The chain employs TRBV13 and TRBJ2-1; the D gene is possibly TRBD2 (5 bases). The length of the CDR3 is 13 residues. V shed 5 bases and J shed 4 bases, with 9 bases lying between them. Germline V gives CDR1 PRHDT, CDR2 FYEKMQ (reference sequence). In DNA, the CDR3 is TGTGCCAGCAGCGGCGGACTTTACAATGAGCAGTTCTTC. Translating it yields CASSGGLYNEQFF.

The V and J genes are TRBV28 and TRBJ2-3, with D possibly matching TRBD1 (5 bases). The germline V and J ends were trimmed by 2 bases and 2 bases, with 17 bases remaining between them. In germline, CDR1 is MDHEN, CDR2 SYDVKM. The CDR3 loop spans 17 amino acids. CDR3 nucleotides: TGTGCCAGCAGTTTAACCGGCAGGGTAGGGGACACAGATACGCAGTATTTT. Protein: CASSLTGRVGDTDTQYF. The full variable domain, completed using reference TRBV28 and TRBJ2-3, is DVKVTQSSRYLVKRTGEKVFLECVQDMDHENMFWYRQDPGLGLRLIYFSYDVKMKEKGDIPEGYSVSREKKERFSLILESASTNQTSMYLCASSLTGRVGDTDTQYFGPGTRLTVL.

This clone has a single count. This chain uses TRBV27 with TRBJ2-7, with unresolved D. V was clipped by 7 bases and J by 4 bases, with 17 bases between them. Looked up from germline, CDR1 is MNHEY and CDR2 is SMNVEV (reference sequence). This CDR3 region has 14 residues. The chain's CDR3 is CASKITEYGYEQYF. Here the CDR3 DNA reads TGTGCCAGCAAAATTACGGAGTACGGGTACGAGCAGTACTTC.

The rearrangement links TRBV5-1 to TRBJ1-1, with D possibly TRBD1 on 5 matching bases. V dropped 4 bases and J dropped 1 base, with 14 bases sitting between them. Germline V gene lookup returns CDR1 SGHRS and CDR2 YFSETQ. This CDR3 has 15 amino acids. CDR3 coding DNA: TGCGCCAGCAGCCCCCCTCGTGGGGGGAACACTGAAGCTTTCTTT. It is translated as CASSPPRGGNTEAFF.

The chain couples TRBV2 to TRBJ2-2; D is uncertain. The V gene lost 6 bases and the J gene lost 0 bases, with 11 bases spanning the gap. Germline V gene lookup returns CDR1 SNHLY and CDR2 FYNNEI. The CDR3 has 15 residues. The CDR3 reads CASRARSANTGELFF. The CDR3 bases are TGTGCCAGCAGGGCAAGAAGCGCGAACACCGGGGAGCTGTTTTTT.

The DNA for the CDR3 is TGTGCCAGCAGCGTCGACAGGGAGAGCGGCTACACCTTC. It yields the protein CASSVDRESGYTF. This chain joins TRBV6-1 and TRBJ1-2, with 7 bases aligning to TRBD1. The CDR3 length is 13 residues. Trimming cost V 6 bases and J 8 bases; bases outside gene matches: 9. The V gene's germline CDR1 is MNHNS and CDR2 SASEGT.

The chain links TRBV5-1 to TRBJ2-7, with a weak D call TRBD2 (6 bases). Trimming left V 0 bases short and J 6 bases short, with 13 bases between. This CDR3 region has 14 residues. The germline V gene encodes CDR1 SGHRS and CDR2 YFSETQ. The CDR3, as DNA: TGCGCCAGCAGCTTGGAACTAGCTAGCAGCGAGCAGTACTTC. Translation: CASSLELASSEQYF.

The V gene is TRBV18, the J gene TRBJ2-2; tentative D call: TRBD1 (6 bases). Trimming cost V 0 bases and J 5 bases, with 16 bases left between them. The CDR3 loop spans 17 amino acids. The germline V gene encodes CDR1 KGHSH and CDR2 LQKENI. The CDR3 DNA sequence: TGTGCCAGCTCACCACCGACAGGACGTGCCGCGACCGGGGAGCTGTTTTTT. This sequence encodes CASSPPTGRAATGELFF.